The sequence of this TCR beta chain was determined in a study of OX40 agonist ivuxolimab in advanced cancers. Study in general: Age averaged 60 years (range about 20 to 80), and less than 85% were male. One patient with hepatocellular carcinoma and two with cutaneous melanoma, three in all, had partial responses.

This clone has only one observation. Its cognate antigen is unknown. Germline V gives CDR1 GTSNPN, CDR2 SVGIG (reference sequence). V lost 4 bases, J lost 2 bases, and 12 bases lay in between. The CDR3 sequence is 13 residues long. Here immunoSEQ multiplex PCR was the method, and the copy in TCRdb shows in-frame clones only, minus some. The sample includes around 60,000 clones, roughly 90% of them seen just once. Findings and caveats of the study: Researchers did not establish what antigens the expanded peripheral T cells target.

The specimen was CD4+ or CD8+ T cells sorted from blood, collected in a trial of the OX40 agonist ivuxolimab. This TCR came from an adult with an advanced solid tumor such as melanoma, head and neck, liver or kidney cancer. The chain recombines TRBV30 with TRBJ2-7; no reliable D call. The CDR3 here is CAWTVEQTYEQYF. DNA of the CDR3: TGTGCCTGGACTGTAGAGCAAACCTACGAGCAGTACTTC.